This T cell receptor beta chain was profiled in a study of blood T cell repertoires in COVID-19. Study information: Whether acute or convalescent, the COVID-19 samples came from the United States, Italy and Spain. In each case, the material was cDNA or gDNA derived from T cells, B-cell-depleted T cells, or PBMCs.

V dropped 6 bases and J dropped 6; count of bases not matched to a gene: 4. The CDR3 runs to 13 residues. In the authors' workflow: Amplification from reference gene primers served as the basis for estimated nucleated cell counts. Only in-frame clones appear in the TCRdb table, and some are missing; sequencing was by immunoSEQ multiplex PCR. V, J and clone size are taken as reported in that table, and D and trimming were inferred from the DNA itself. The sample contains 200,000 to 250,000 clones, approximately 84% of which appear only once. V gene TRBV12-3 or TRBV12-4 combines with J gene TRBJ2-1, with 8 nucleotides matching TRBD2. This TCR derives from a woman aged 55 to 70 with acute or convalescent COVID-19. The specimen was peripheral blood. CDR3 residues: CASRSGTSNEQFF. CDR3 coding DNA: TGTGCCAGCAGATCCGGGACTAGCAATGAGCAGTTCTTC.